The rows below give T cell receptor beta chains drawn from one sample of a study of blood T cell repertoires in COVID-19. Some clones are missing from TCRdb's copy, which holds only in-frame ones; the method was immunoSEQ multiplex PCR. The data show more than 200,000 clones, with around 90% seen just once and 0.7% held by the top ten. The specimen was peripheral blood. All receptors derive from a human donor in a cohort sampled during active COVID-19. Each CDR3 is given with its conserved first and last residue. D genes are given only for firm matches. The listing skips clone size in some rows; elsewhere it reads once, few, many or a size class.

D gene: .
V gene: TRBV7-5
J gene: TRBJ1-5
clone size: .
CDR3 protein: CARKVKRVTRKRPQPQHF
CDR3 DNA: TGTGCCAGAAAAGTGAAGAGGGTGACACGAAAACGCCCGCAGCCCCAGCATTTT

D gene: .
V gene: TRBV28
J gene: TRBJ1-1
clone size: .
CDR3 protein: CASSSAGGILNTEAFF
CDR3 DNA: TGTGCCAGCAGTTCGGCTGGCGGAATATTGAACACTGAAGCTTTCTTT

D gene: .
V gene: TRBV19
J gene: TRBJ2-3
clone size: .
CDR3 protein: CASSIGGSDTQYF
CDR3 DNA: TGTGCCAGTAGTATAGGGGGCTCAGATACGCAGTATTTT

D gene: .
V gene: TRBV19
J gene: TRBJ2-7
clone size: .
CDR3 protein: CASSPRAVRYEQYF
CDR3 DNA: TGTGCCAGTAGCCCCAGGGCGGTGAGATACGAGCAGTACTTC

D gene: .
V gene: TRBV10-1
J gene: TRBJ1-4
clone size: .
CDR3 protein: CASSESRGYPNEKLFF
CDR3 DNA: TGCGCCAGCAGTGAGTCCCGGGGGTACCCTAATGAAAAACTGTTTTTT

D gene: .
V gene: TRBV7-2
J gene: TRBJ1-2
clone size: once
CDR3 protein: CASSLVVRAYGYTF
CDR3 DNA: TGTGCCAGCAGCTTAGTTGTCAGGGCCTATGGCTACACCTTC

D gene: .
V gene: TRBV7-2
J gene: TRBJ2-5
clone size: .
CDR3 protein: CASSRTHKQETQYF
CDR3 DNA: TGTGCCAGCAGTCGGACTCATAAACAAGAGACCCAGTACTTC

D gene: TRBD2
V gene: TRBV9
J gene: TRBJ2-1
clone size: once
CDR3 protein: CASSRYRTSGSSYNEQFF
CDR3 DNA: TGTGCCAGCAGCCGTTATCGGACTAGCGGGAGCTCCTACAATGAGCAGTTCTTC

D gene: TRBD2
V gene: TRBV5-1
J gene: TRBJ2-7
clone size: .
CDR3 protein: CASSLAAGNEQYF
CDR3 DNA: TGCGCCAGCAGCTTAGCAGCGGGAAACGAGCAGTACTTC

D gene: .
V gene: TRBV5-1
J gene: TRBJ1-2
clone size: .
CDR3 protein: CASSLPGGNYGYTF
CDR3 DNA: TGCGCCAGCAGCTTACCGGGAGGGAACTATGGCTACACCTTC

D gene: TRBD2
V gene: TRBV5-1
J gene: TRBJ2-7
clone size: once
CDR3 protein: CASSSPGLAGVFSSYEQYF
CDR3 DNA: TGCGCCAGCAGCTCACCGGGACTAGCGGGAGTCTTTAGCTCCTACGAGCAGTACTTC

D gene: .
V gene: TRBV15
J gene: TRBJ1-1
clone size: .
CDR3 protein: CATSRDVQVNTEAFF
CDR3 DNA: TGTGCCACCAGCAGAGATGTACAGGTGAACACTGAAGCTTTCTTT

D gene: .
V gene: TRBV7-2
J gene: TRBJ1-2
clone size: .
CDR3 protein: CASSPPRYGYTF
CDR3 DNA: TGTGCCAGCAGCCCCCCCCGCTATGGCTACACCTTC

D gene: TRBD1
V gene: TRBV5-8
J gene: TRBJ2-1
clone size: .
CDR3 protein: CASSLQGAGDEQFF
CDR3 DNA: TGTGCCAGCAGCTTACAGGGGGCAGGGGATGAGCAGTTCTTC

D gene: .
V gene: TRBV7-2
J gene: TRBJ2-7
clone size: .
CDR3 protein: CASSLVVADYLEQYF
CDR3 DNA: TGTGCCAGCAGCTTAGTGGTAGCGGATTATCTCGAGCAGTACTTC

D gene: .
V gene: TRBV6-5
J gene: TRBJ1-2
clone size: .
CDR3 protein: CASRRVDYGYTF
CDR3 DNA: TGTGCCAGCAGGAGGGTAGACTATGGCTACACCTTC

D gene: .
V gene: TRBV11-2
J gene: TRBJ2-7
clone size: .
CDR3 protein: CASSRRSGVGQYF
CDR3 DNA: TGTGCCAGCAGCCGCCGCTCGGGAGTCGGGCAGTACTTC

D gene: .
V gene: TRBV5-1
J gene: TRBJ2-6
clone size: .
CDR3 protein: CASSFLTSTGANVLTF
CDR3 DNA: TGCGCCAGCAGCTTCCTGACTTCGACTGGGGCCAACGTCCTGACTTTC

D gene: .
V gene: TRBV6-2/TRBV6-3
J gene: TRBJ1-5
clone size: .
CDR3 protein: CASSYDTHSNQPQHF
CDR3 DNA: TGTGCCAGCAGTTACGACACCCATAGCAATCAGCCCCAGCATTTT

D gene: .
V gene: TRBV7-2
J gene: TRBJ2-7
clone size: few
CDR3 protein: CASSHYRIPRATYEQYF
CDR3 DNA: TGTGCCAGCAGCCATTATCGGATCCCCCGAGCGACGTACGAGCAGTACTTC

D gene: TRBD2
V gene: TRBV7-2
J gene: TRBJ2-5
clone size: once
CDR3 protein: CASTSVAGVMHF
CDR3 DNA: TGTGCCAGCACCTCGGTAGCGGGAGTGATGCACTTC

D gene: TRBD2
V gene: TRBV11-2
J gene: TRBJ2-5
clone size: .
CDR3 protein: CASSLAGRETQYF
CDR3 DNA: TGTGCCAGCAGTCTAGCGGGGCGGGAGACCCAGTACTTC

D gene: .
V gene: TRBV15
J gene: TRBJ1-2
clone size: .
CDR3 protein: CATSRAEGVDYGYTF
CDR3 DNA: TGTGCCACCAGCAGAGCCGAGGGGGTGGACTATGGCTACACCTTC

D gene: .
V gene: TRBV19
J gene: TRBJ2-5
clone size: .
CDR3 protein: CASSISGETQYF
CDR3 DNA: TGTGCCAGTAGTATATCAGGGGAGACCCAGTACTTC

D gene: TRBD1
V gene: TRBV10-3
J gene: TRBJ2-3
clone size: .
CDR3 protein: CAITLGDRSTDTQYF
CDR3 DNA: TGTGCCATCACCCTGGGGGACAGGAGCACAGATACGCAGTATTTT

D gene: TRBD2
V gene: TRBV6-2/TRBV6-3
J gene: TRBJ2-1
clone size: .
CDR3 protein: CASSYSTGLAVPRFF
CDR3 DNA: TGTGCCAGCAGTTACTCGACGGGACTAGCGGTCCCCCGGTTCTTC

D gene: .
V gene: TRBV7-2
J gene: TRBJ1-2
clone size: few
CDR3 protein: CASSARLGAGNYGYTF
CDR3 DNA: TGTGCCAGCAGCGCTAGGCTGGGGGCAGGGAACTATGGCTACACCTTC

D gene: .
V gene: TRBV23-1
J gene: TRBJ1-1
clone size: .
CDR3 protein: CASSQVLSGSYGAFF
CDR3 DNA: TGCGCCAGCAGTCAGGTATTGTCAGGATCTTACGGAGCTTTCTTT

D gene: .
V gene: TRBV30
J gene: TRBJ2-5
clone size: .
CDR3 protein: CAWSDQGGRETQYF
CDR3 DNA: TGTGCCTGGAGCGACCAGGGGGGCCGAGAGACCCAGTACTTC

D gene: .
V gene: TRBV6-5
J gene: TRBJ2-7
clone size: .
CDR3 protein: CASSMVGEVSYEQYF
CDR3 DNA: TGTGCCAGCAGTATGGTGGGAGAAGTATCCTACGAGCAGTACTTC

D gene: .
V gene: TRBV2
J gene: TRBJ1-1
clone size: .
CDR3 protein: CASSEPERQFWGAFF
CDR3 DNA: TGTGCCAGCAGTGAACCCGAAAGACAGTTCTGGGGAGCTTTCTTT

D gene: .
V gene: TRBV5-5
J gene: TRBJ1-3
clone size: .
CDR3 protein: CASILGVFASGNTIYF
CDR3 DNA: TGTGCCAGCATCCTGGGAGTATTTGCCTCTGGAAACACCATATATTTT

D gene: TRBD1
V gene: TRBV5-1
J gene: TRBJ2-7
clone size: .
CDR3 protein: CASSLLGQGPYEQYF
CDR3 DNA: TGCGCCAGCAGCTTACTGGGACAGGGACCCTACGAGCAGTACTTC

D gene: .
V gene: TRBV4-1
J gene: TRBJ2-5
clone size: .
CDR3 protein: CASSPLLRRADETQYF
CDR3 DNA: TGCGCCAGCAGCCCTCTCCTTAGGCGGGCTGATGAGACCCAGTACTTC

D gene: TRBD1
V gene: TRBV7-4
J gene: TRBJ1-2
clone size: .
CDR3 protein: CASSLEEDREDGYTF
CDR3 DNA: TGTGCCAGCAGCTTAGAAGAAGACAGGGAAGATGGCTACACCTTC

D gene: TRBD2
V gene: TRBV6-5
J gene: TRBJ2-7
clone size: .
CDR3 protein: CASRGLAGGYEQYF
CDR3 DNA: TGTGCCAGCAGGGGACTAGCGGGAGGGTACGAGCAGTACTTC

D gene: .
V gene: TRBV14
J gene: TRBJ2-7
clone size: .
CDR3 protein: CASSQDGEITYEQYF
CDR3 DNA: TGTGCCAGCAGCCAAGATGGGGAGATTACCTACGAGCAGTACTTC

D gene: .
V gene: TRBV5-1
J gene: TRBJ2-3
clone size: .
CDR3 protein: CASREGADTQYF
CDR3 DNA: TGCGCCAGCAGAGAGGGGGCAGATACGCAGTATTTT

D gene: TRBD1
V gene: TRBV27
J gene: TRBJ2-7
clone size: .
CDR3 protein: CASRTGQGNFFAYEQYF
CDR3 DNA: TGTGCCAGCAGAACCGGACAGGGTAACTTTTTCGCCTACGAGCAGTACTTC

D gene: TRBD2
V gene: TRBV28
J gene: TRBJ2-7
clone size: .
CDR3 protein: CASRSLPGLARYEQYF
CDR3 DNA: TGTGCCAGCAGATCATTGCCGGGACTAGCGAGGTACGAGCAGTACTTC

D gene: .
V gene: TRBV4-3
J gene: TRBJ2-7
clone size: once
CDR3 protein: CASSLSLGTFEKYEQYF
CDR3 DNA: TGCGCCAGCAGCCTCTCCCTAGGGACTTTCGAGAAATACGAGCAGTACTTC

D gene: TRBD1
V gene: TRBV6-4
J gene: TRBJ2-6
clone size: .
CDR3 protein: CASSRFGYPGQVSGANVLTF
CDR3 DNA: TGTGCCAGCAGCCGTTTTGGTTATCCGGGACAGGTCTCTGGGGCCAACGTCCTGACTTTC

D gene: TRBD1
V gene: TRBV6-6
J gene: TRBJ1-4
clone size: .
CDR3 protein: CASSLQGSNEKLFF
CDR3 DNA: TGTGCCAGCAGCTTACAGGGGAGCAATGAAAAACTGTTTTTT

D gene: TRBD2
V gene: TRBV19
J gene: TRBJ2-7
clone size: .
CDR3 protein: CASSIAAGGPLYEQYF
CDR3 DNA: TGTGCCAGTAGTATCGCAGCGGGAGGCCCCCTCTACGAGCAGTACTTC

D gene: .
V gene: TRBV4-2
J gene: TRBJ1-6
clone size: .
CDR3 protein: CASSLDFGSNSPLHF
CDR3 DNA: TGTGCCAGCAGCCTAGATTTCGGGTCTAATTCACCCCTCCACTTT

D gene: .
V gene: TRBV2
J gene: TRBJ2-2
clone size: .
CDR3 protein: CASRVGRVGTGELFF
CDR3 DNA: TGTGCCAGCAGAGTTGGCAGGGTGGGCACCGGGGAGCTGTTTTTT

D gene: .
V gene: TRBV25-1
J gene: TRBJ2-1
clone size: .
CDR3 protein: CASSAFNEQFF
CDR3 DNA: TGTGCCAGCAGTGCCTTTAATGAGCAGTTCTTC

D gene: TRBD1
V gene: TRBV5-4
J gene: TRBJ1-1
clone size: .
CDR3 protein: CASTPWTGGINTEAFF
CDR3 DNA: TGTGCCAGCACCCCCTGGACAGGAGGTATCAACACTGAAGCTTTCTTT

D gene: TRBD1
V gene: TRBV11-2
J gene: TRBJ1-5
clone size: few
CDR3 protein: CASSLEWQGAQPQHF
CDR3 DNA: TGTGCCAGCAGCTTGGAGTGGCAGGGGGCCCAGCCCCAGCATTTT

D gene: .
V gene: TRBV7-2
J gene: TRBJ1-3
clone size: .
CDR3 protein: CASSLTQLNTIYF
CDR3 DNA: TGTGCCAGCAGCTTAACACAGCTAAACACCATATATTTT

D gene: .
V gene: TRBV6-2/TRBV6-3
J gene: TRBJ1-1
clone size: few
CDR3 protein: CASSYSGVADEAFF
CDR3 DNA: TGTGCCAGCAGTTACTCTGGAGTGGCAGATGAAGCTTTCTTT

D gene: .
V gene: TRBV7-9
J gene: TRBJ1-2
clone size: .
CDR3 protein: CASSLERRGYTF
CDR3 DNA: TGTGCCAGCAGCTTAGAGAGGCGAGGCTACACCTTC

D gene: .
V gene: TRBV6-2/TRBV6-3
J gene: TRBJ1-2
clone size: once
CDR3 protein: CASSYLVLGAGGYTF
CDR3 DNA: TGTGCCAGCAGTTACTTGGTATTGGGGGCCGGCGGCTACACCTTC

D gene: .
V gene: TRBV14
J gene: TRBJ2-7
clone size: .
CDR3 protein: CASSQVQGKQYF
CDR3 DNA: TGTGCCAGCAGCCAAGTTCAGGGAAAGCAGTACTTC

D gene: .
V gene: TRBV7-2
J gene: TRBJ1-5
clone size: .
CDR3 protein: CASSLGRGVYSNQPQHF
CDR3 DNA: TGTGCCAGCAGCTTGGGTCGGGGGGTGTATAGCAATCAGCCCCAGCATTTT

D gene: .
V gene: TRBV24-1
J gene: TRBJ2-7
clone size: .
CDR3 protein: CATQGSSYEQYF
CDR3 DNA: TGTGCCACCCAGGGGAGCTCCTACGAGCAGTACTTC

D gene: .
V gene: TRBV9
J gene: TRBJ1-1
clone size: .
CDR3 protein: CASNREGGTTEAFF
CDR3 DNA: TGTGCCAGCAACAGAGAGGGGGGGACGACTGAAGCTTTCTTT

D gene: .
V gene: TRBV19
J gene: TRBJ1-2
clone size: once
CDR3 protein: CASSPGDGANYGYTF
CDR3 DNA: TGTGCCAGTAGCCCAGGGGACGGAGCTAACTATGGCTACACCTTC

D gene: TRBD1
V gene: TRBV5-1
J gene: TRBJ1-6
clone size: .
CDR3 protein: CASRTGTGGSPLHF
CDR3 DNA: TGCGCCAGCAGAACCGGGACAGGGGGTTCACCCCTCCACTTT